One sample yielded the 25 T cell receptor beta chains listed below, sequenced in a study of OX40 agonist ivuxolimab in advanced cancers. Receptor libraries were prepared by the immunoSEQ multiplex PCR assay. TCRdb took this table from immuneACCESS and kept in-frame rearrangements with V and J called. Such tables lack part of the clones; where checked against another copy, unresolved V genes explain under half of the gap, and the rest is unexplained. This sample comprises 25,000 to 30,000 clones, about 81% of them detected only once. The ten largest clonotypes hold 21% of the sample. Material: CD4+ or CD8+ T cells sorted from blood, obtained in a trial of the OX40 agonist ivuxolimab. The receptors here all came from an adult with an advanced solid tumor such as melanoma, head and neck, liver or kidney cancer.

The V and J genes are TRBV30 and TRBJ1-1; no reliable D call. Trimming stripped 3 bases from V and 5 bases from J, with 16 bases between. The CDR3 contains 14 residues. Germline V gives CDR1 GTSNPN, CDR2 SVGIG (reference sequence). The CDR3, as DNA: TGTGCCTGGAGCAGAAGTGGGCGGTTTACTGAAGCTTTCTTT. This sequence encodes CAWSRSGRFTEAFF.

V and J are TRBV4-3 and TRBJ1-1; D is uncertain. The CDR3 is made up of 15 amino acids. V lost 0 bases and J 1 base, leaving 9 bases between the germline ends. The germline gives CDR1 LGHNA, CDR2 YSLEER. The CDR3 nucleotides read TGCGCCAGCAGCCAAGAATGGGCAGAGAACACTGAAGCTTTCTTT. It codes for CASSQEWAENTEAFF.

The J gene is TRBJ2-6, the V gene TRBV4-3; D unresolved. CDR3 size: 14 residues. Trimming cost V 3 bases and J 2 bases, with 5 bases left between them. CDR1 and CDR2 (germline): LGHNA, YSLEER. CDR3 sequence: CASSQFPGANVLTF. The CDR3 DNA reads as TGCGCCAGCAGCCAGTTCCCTGGGGCCAACGTCCTGACTTTC.

The CDR3 loop reads CASSSGLAGGADTQYF. For the CDR3, the DNA is TGTGCCAGCAGTTCTGGGCTAGCGGGAGGGGCAGATACGCAGTATTTT. The rearrangement uses TRBV6-5 and TRBJ2-3, with 12 nucleotides matching TRBD2. J was trimmed by 4 bases and V by 4 bases; bases with no gene match: 6. The CDR3 has 16 amino acids. Per the germline V gene, CDR1 is MNHEY and CDR2 is SVGAGI.

J is TRBJ2-7 and V is TRBV23-1; possibly TRBD1 for D (7 bases). TRBV23-1 is assigned to the ORF class and has an uncertain function. The CDR3 spans 15 residues. Trimming cost V 9 bases and J 0 bases, with 18 bases left between them. This chain's CDR3 is CASPRGDSSSYEQYF. CDR3 coding DNA: TGCGCCAGTCCCAGGGGGGACTCGAGCTCCTACGAGCAGTACTTC.

The V gene is TRBV11-2, the J gene TRBJ2-7, with D hard to call. V gave up 2 bases and J gave up 0 bases, with 8 bases separating them. The CDR3 runs 14 residues. Looked up from germline, CDR1 is SGHAT and CDR2 is FQNNGV. The CDR3 DNA reads TGTGCCAGCAGCTTATTCCGGTACTCCTACGAGCAGTACTTC. This encodes CASSLFRYSYEQYF.

Only a few counts were recorded for this clone. The chain has TRBV5-1 and TRBJ2-1; 7 nucleotides agree with TRBD2. The CDR3 has 15 residues. Germline V gene data show CDR1 as SGHRS and CDR2 as YFSETQ. After removal of 0 bases from V and 2 bases from J, the junction contained 2 bases not matched to a gene. The CDR3 spells CASSLVGGTYNEQFF. The CDR3 DNA follows: TGCGCCAGCAGCTTGGTCGGGGGGACCTACAATGAGCAGTTCTTC.

The table lists this clone with a count of one. V is TRBV11-2 and J is TRBJ2-7; TRBD2 matches at 7 bases. Unmatched junction bases numbered 4, after V lost 6 bases and J lost 2 bases. Germline CDR1 reads SGHAT; CDR2 reads FQNNGV. The CDR3 contains 13 residues. The CDR3 is CASSPGTTYEQYF. Here the CDR3 DNA reads TGTGCCAGCAGTCCCGGGACTACCTACGAGCAGTACTTC.

This clone was recorded at least ten times. This rearrangement joins TRBV30 to TRBJ2-6; D ambiguous. Per germline, CDR1 GTSNPN and CDR2 SVGIG (reference sequence). The CDR3 spans 15 residues. V was trimmed by 4 bases and J by 3 bases, leaving 13 bases between them. The CDR3 sequence: CAWTIGIFGANVLTF. The CDR3 DNA follows: TGTGCCTGGACAATAGGCATTTTTGGGGCCAACGTCCTGACTTTC. Together with reference TRBV30 and TRBJ2-6, the CDR3 gives the full variable domain: SQTIHQWPATLVQPVGSPLSLECTVEGTSNPNLYWYRQAAGRGLQLLFYSVGIGQISSEVPQNLSASRPQDRQFILSSKKLLLSDSGFYLCAWTIGIFGANVLTFGAGSRLTVL.

V and J are TRBV21-1 and TRBJ1-4. TRBV21-1 is noted as a pseudogene. CDR3 size: 11 residues. The CDR3 loop is CASSKRAIGVF. CDR3 sequence (DNA): TGTGCCAGCAGCAAACGGGCCATTGGGGTTTTT.

This clone was detected only a few times. The chain combines TRBV28 with TRBJ1-1, with 7 bases identical to TRBD1. Germline assignment: CDR1 MDHEN and CDR2 SYDVKM. The J segment lost 3 bases and the V segment lost 6 bases, leaving 10 bases of the junction unmatched. This CDR3 spans 15 amino acids. CDR3 bases: TGTGCCAGCAGCGAATCTACCGACAGGGACACTGAAGCTTTCTTT. Translated: CASSESTDRDTEAFF.

This chain joins TRBV9 and TRBJ1-3; D may be TRBD1 (5 bases). With 5 bases removed from V and 6 bases from J, the gap between germline ends came to 12 bases. Germline CDR1 and CDR2: SGDLS and YYNGEE. This CDR3 has 13 residues. The CDR3 is CASRRGGENTIYF. The CDR3 DNA is TGTGCCAGCAGAAGGGGAGGGGAAAACACCATATATTTT. The full variable domain, its missing parts supplied by reference TRBV9 and TRBJ1-3, is DSGVTQTPKHLITATGQRVTLRCSPRSGDLSVYWYQQSLDQGLQFLIQYYNGEERAKGNILERFSAQQFPDLHSELNLSSLELGDSALYFCASRRGGENTIYFGEGSWLTVV.

The J gene is TRBJ1-2, the V gene TRBV27; 7 positions match TRBD1. Germline V gives CDR1 MNHEY, CDR2 SMNVEV (reference sequence). The CDR3 totals 15 residues. The junction had 11 bases not matched to a gene; V was cut back by 6 bases and J by 4 bases. DNA of the CDR3: TGTGCCAGCAGCCCACCCGACAGGGTTGGCTATGGCTACACCTTC. Protein product: CASSPPDRVGYGYTF.

This chain joins TRBV10-3 and TRBJ2-5, with a tentative D call TRBD2 (6 bases). The V end was cut by 5 bases, the J end by 2 bases, with 9 bases between. Germline CDR1 and CDR2: ENHRY and SYGVKD. This CDR3 comprises 13 residues. CDR3 sequence: CAISCGEQETQYF. The CDR3 region has the DNA TGTGCCATCAGTTGCGGGGAACAAGAGACCCAGTACTTC.

The chain joins TRBV19 to TRBJ2-5, with D perhaps TRBD1 or TRBD2 (5 bases each). V dropped 3 bases and J dropped 5 bases, with 10 bases sitting between them. This CDR3 is built from 13 residues. Germline CDR1 LNHDA, CDR2 SQIVND (reference sequence). As DNA, the CDR3 is TGTGCCAGTAGTATGGGGGATGGGGAGACCCAGTACTTC. This codes for CASSMGDGETQYF.

In its sample, this clone was seen a few times. The rearrangement joins TRBV6-4 to TRBJ1-1; D uncertain. This CDR3 contains 13 residues. Deletions cut 7 bases from V and 0 bases from J, with 9 bases between. CDR1 MRHNA and CDR2 SNTAGT come from the germline V gene. This CDR3 reads CASIDRVNTEAFF. CDR3 sequence (DNA): TGTGCCAGCATTGATAGGGTGAACACTGAAGCTTTCTTT.

This chain connects TRBV5-5 to TRBJ2-7; D uncertain. V gave up 3 bases and J gave up 1 base, with 8 bases separating them. The CDR3 extends over 13 amino acids. CDR1 is SGHKS and CDR2 is YYEKEE in the germline V gene (reference sequence). The CDR3, as DNA: TGTGCCAGCAGCTCGGATATATCCTACGAGCAGTACTTC. This codes for CASSSDISYEQYF.

The CDR3 region is CASSLSARGRNEQFF. CDR3 nucleotides: TGTGCCAGCAGTTTATCGGCCAGGGGGCGGAATGAGCAGTTCTTC. The chain joins TRBV6-5 to TRBJ2-1; 8 bases align to TRBD1. This CDR3 is built from 15 residues. V lost 4 bases, J lost 7 bases, and 9 bases stayed unmatched. Per germline, CDR1 MNHEY and CDR2 SVGAGI.

This clone was seen only once. This chain links TRBV7-8 with TRBJ2-1; D is tentatively TRBD1 or TRBD2 (6 bases each). Trimming removed 5 bases at V and 2 bases at J, with 13 bases between. In germline, CDR1 is SGHVS, CDR2 FQNEAQ. The CDR3 totals 15 residues. CDR3 coding DNA: TGTGCCAGCAGCCCTAGGGGGGACCCCTACAATGAGCAGTTCTTC. Its protein is CASSPRGDPYNEQFF.

This clone was counted at least ten times. V usage is TRBV9 and J usage is TRBJ2-7; the D call may be TRBD1 or TRBD2 (6 bases each). Trimming stripped 0 bases from V and 5 bases from J, with 21 bases between. The CDR3 totals 17 residues. CDR1 is SGDLS and CDR2 is YYNGEE in the germline V gene. The CDR3 DNA reads as TGTGCCAGCAGCGTAGGTATTCCCTGGGGGGCCCTGGACGAGCAGTACTTC. It is translated as CASSVGIPWGALDEQYF.

The chain couples TRBV10-2 to TRBJ2-7, with 7 bases that match TRBD2. V shed 0 bases, J shed 2 bases, and the junction held 1 base outside the gene matches. The CDR3 loop spans 14 amino acids. The germline V gene has CDR1 WSHSY and CDR2 SAAADI. CDR3 sequence: CASSESGGAYEQYF. The CDR3 bases are TGCGCCAGCAGTGAGTCGGGGGGGGCCTACGAGCAGTACTTC.

V usage is TRBV10-1 and J usage is TRBJ2-7; D might be TRBD1 (6 bases). The ends were cut back, 0 bases at V and 3 bases at J, with 12 bases in the middle. CDR1 is WNHNN, CDR2 SYGVQD, per germline (reference sequence). The CDR3 runs to 15 residues. This chain's CDR3 is CASSESIGQSYEQYF. Written as DNA, the CDR3 is TGCGCCAGCAGTGAGTCGATTGGACAGAGCTACGAGCAGTACTTC.

The rearrangement links TRBV9 to TRBJ2-2; D unclear. This CDR3 contains 17 residues. Trimming took 0 bases from V and 2 from J, leaving 14 bases between them. Per germline, CDR1 SGDLS and CDR2 YYNGEE. Here the CDR3 DNA reads TGTGCCAGCAGCGTAGAACGCGGCAGGCCCAACACCGGGGAGCTGTTTTTT. Amino acid sequence: CASSVERGRPNTGELFF.

This clone appeared once. The chain uses TRBV4-3 and TRBJ1-1; D might be TRBD1 (5 bases). The CDR3 totals 14 residues. Germline V gives CDR1 LGHNA, CDR2 YSLEER. Trimming left V 0 bases short and J 6 bases short, with 11 bases between. The CDR3 sequence is CASSQDFNRPEAFF. In nucleotides, the CDR3 is TGCGCCAGCAGCCAAGATTTCAACAGGCCTGAAGCTTTCTTT.

The chain couples TRBV6-5 to TRBJ2-2; perhaps TRBD2 as D (5 bases). CDR3 length: 14 residues. V lost 6 bases and J lost 1, with 9 bases in between. Per germline, CDR1 MNHEY and CDR2 SVGAGI. This chain's CDR3 is CASRLRGNTGELFF. The CDR3 DNA reads as TGTGCCAGCAGACTCCGGGGGAACACCGGGGAGCTGTTTTTT.